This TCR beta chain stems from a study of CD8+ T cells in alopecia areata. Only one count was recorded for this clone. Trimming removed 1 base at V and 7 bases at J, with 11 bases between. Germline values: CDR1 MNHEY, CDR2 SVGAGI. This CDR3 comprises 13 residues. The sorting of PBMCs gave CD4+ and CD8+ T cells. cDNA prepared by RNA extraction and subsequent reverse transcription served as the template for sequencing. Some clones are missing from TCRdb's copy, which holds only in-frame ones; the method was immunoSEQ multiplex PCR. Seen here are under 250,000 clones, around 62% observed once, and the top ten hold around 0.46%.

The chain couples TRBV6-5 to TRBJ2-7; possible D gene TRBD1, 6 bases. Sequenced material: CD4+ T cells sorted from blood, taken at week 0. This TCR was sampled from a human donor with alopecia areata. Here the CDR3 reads CASSYFRDTEQYF. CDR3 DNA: TGTGCCAGCAGTTACTTCCGGGACACGGAGCAGTACTTC.